This T cell receptor (beta chain) emerged from a study of cytomegalovirus exposure and HLA in healthy donors. The PCR had 60 Vbeta and 13 Jbeta primers. Produced via immunoSEQ multiplex PCR; TCRdb's table is partial and in-frame only. The table lists some 140,000 clones, roughly 77% of them singletons. With regard to this clone: Antigen unknown.

General study findings and limits: Sequencing likely generated an artifact that appeared as a cluster of highly shared sequence variants.

The sequenced sample was PBMCs. The receptor was isolated from a female donor in good health and CMV-seronegative.

In DNA form, the CDR3 reads TGTGCCAGCAGCCTCAGTAGGGGTGTAGAAGCTTTCTTT. Protein sequence: CASSLSRGVEAFF. V gene TRBV6-5 combines with J gene TRBJ1-1, with a possible D match to TRBD1 (5 bases). The CDR3 covers 13 residues. The V end lost 6 bases, the J end lost 8 bases, and 16 bases lay between the germline ends. Germline V gene sequence: CDR1 MNHEY, CDR2 SVGAGI.